These 23 T cell receptor beta chains originate from one sample sequenced in a study of T cell clonality in common variable immunodeficiency (dated by TCRdb to 2013 to 2016). No antigen has been identified for these receptors. Libraries were built with the immunoSEQ multiplex PCR assay. This immuneACCESS table, as held by TCRdb, lists in-frame sequences with V and J called but not all clones. Of the missing ones, under half trace to an unresolved V gene in checked studies; the others have no known cause. The sample counts about 7,300 clones, each observed more than once. Approximately 21% of the sample lies in the top ten. Study-wide conclusions, independent of this receptor: CVID TCRbeta sequences reportedly showed fewer deletions and N-nucleotide insertions and lacked highly modified clones with 13 or more V deletions.

Sequencing was done on a sample of peripheral blood mononuclear cells. These TCRs come from a human donor with common variable immunodeficiency.

For this clone: Read data end 3 residues before the CDR3 end; the end is taken from the germline J gene. The chain uses TRBV18 and TRBJ2-7; tentative D call: TRBD2 (6 bases). This CDR3 comprises 16 residues. Germline assignment: CDR1 KGHSH and CDR2 LQKENI. V lost 0 bases, J lost 6 bases, and 18 bases lay in between. The CDR3: CASSPPAAGLMGEQYF. The part of the CDR3 DNA that was read is TGTGCCAGCTCACCACCGGCGGCGGGGTTGATGGGCGAG.

This clone was found many times. CDR3 DNA (partial): TGTGCCAGCACAGGGGGCAGTAAAAATCAGCCC. It encodes CASTGGSKNQP. The whole CDR3 reads CASTGGSKNQPQHF. This rearrangement joins TRBV12-3 or TRBV12-4 to TRBJ1-5, with 8 bases lining up with TRBD1. The observed sequence ends 3 residues before the CDR3 terminus, with the missing tail filled in from the germline J gene. This CDR3 is built from 14 residues. The V segment lost 7 bases and the J segment 4 bases; nucleotides outside the gene matches: 6.

This clone was detected a few times. The observed sequence ends 3 residues before the CDR3 terminus, with the missing tail filled in from the germline J gene. This chain uses TRBV29-1 with TRBJ2-5, with a possible D match to TRBD1 (6 bases). V dropped 7 bases and J dropped 5 bases, with 14 bases sitting between them. CDR1 SQVTM and CDR2 ANQGSEA come from the germline V gene. The CDR3 contains 12 residues. The covered CDR3 bases are TGCAGCGGATTACGGACAGCGGAGACC. This codes for CSGLRTAET. The full-length CDR3 reads as CSGLRTAETQYF.

A word on this clone: The read ends 3 residues before the CDR3 terminus; that terminus is restored from the germline J gene. The chain has TRBV13 and TRBJ2-7; a weak D match, TRBD2 (6 bases). Germline CDR1 PRHDT, CDR2 FYEKMQ (reference sequence). V gave up 5 bases and J gave up 3 bases, with 14 bases separating them. CDR3 length: 14 residues. The chain's CDR3 is CASSPGARDYEQYF. The part of the CDR3 DNA that was read is TGTGCCAGCAGCCCCGGAGCGCGGGACTACGAG. Together with reference TRBV13 and TRBJ2-7, the CDR3 gives the full variable domain: AAGVIQSPRHLIKEKRETATLKCYPIPRHDTVYWYQQGPGQDPQFLISFYEKMQSDKGSIPDRFSAQQFSDYHSELNMSSLELGDSALYFCASSPGARDYEQYFGPGTRLTVT.

Only a few counts were recorded for this clone. The read ends 3 residues shy of where the CDR3 ends; the end is completed using the germline J gene. The V and J genes are TRBV19 and TRBJ2-1; 8 bases line up with TRBD2. With 5 bases clipped from V and 8 bases from J, the junction kept 14 bases outside the gene matches. Germline CDR1 reads LNHDA; CDR2 reads SQIVND (reference sequence). The CDR3 has 16 amino acids. Partial CDR3 DNA: TGTGCCAGTAGTCCGTATGTAGTAGCGGGATCGGATGAG. This gives the protein CASSPYVVAGSDE. The whole CDR3 sequence reads CASSPYVVAGSDEQFF. The whole variable domain, filled in from reference TRBV19 and TRBJ2-1, reads DGGITQSPKYLFRKEGQNVTLSCEQNLNHDAMYWYRQDPGQGLRLIYYSQIVNDFQKGDIAEGYSVSREKKESFPLTVTSAQKNPTAFYLCASSPYVVAGSDEQFFGPGTRLTVL.

This clone has a handful of counts. The read stops 3 residues short of the end of the CDR3; the missing end is completed from the germline J gene. This chain links TRBV5-4 with TRBJ2-7, with 7 bases aligning to TRBD1. Germline-derived CDR1 and CDR2 are SGHNT and YYREEE (reference sequence). The V gene end was trimmed by 2 bases and the J gene end by 2 bases; junction bases not matched to a gene: 4. The CDR3 totals 14 residues. The CDR3 bases that were read are TGTGCCAGCAGCTTAAACAGGGGACCCTACGAG. As protein: CASSLNRGPYE. The full CDR3 protein is CASSLNRGPYEQYF.

CDR3 sequence reads: CASSSSGTGVGEQFF. Partial CDR3 DNA: TGTGCCAGCTCATCCTCCGGGACAGGGGTGGGTGAG. This chain links TRBV18 with TRBJ2-1, with TRBD1 identical over 10 bases. The CDR3 goes on 3 residues after the read ends, and that part is filled in from the germline J gene. This CDR3 is 15 amino acids long. Germline CDR1 and CDR2: KGHSH and LQKENI. Trimming removed 5 bases from V and 9 bases from J; junction bases left unmatched: 10.

This clone is termed medium-sized. The read ends 3 residues shy of where the CDR3 ends; the end is completed using the germline J gene. The V call is TRBV27, the J call TRBJ1-1; tentative D call: TRBD1 (6 bases). This CDR3 has 15 amino acids. Germline values: CDR1 MNHEY, CDR2 SMNVEV (reference sequence). Trimming pared 2 bases from V and 4 bases from J, leaving 14 bases between. The sequenced part of the CDR3 DNA is TGTGCCAGCAGTTTAACTGGCACAGGGCCCACTGAA. Translated: CASSLTGTGPTE. The CDR3, in full, reads CASSLTGTGPTEAFF.

By frequency in the sample, this clone is medium-sized. The CDR3 reads CSAIYSNQPQHF. The CDR3 DNA, read in part, is TGCAGTGCTATTTATAGCAATCAGCCC. The gene calls are TRBV20-1 and TRBJ1-5; no reliable D call. The read gets to within 3 residues of the CDR3 end, and the germline J gene fills in the rest. Per the germline V gene, CDR1 is DFQATT and CDR2 is SNEGSKA (reference sequence). Trimming shortened V by 4 bases and J by 0 bases, and 4 bases separated the two germline ends. The CDR3 covers 12 residues.

This clone came up many times. The read ends 3 residues early relative to the CDR3; the germline J gene fills the gap. The chain employs TRBV11-3 and TRBJ1-4; D is uncertain. Germline assignment: CDR1 SGHNT and CDR2 YENEEA. V gave up 5 bases and J gave up 6 bases, with 13 bases separating them. The CDR3 is made up of 14 amino acids. This CDR3 is CASSRWAGDEKLFF. Partial CDR3 DNA: TGTGCCAGCAGCCGGTGGGCCGGAGATGAAAAA.

By share, this clone ranks as medium-sized. The read ends 3 residues before the CDR3 terminus; that terminus is restored from the germline J gene. This chain uses TRBV5-6 with TRBJ2-7, with 7 bases identical to TRBD1. Trimming removed 3 bases from V and 1 base from J; junction bases left unmatched: 4. CDR3 size: 14 residues. From germline, CDR1 is SGHDT and CDR2 YYEEEE. CDR3 bases read: TGTGCCAGCAGCTCTCCGGGACAGTCCTACGAG. Residues: CASSSPGQSYE. The whole CDR3 sequence is CASSSPGQSYEQYF.

In this sample, this clone turned up many times. The read ends 3 residues shy of where the CDR3 ends; the end is completed using the germline J gene. The chain recombines TRBV30 with TRBJ2-1, with TRBD2 matching 8 bases. Trimming at V came to 0 bases and at J to 4 bases, leaving 2 bases not matched to a gene. Germline CDR1 reads GTSNPN; CDR2 reads SVGIG (reference sequence). This CDR3 has 14 residues. The CDR3 is CAWSVTSGYNEQFF. The sequenced part of the CDR3 DNA is TGTGCCTGGAGTGTTACTAGCGGTTACAATGAG.

This clone was seen ten or more times. Coverage ceases 3 residues before the CDR3 finishes, and the germline J gene fills in the end. The chain carries TRBV19 and TRBJ2-1; 7 bases are shared with TRBD1. CDR1 and CDR2 (germline): LNHDA, SQIVND (reference sequence). The CDR3 runs 14 residues. J lost 5 bases, V lost 8 bases, and 9 bases had no gene match. The CDR3 bases that were read are TGTGCCAGTCTCAAGACAGGGAACAACAATGAG. Protein sequence: CASLKTGNNNE. The CDR3, in full, reads CASLKTGNNNEQFF.

This clone has a count of ten or more. CDR3 bases read: TGTGCCAGTAGTCCGGGACAGTCCCAGCCC. Amino acids: CASSPGQSQP. The whole CDR3 sequence reads CASSPGQSQPQHF. This chain uses TRBV19 with TRBJ1-5; 7 nucleotides match TRBD1. The read gets to within 3 residues of the CDR3 end, and the germline J gene fills in the rest. Germline CDR1 is LNHDA and CDR2 is SQIVND (reference sequence). V was pared by 5 bases and J by 7 bases, with 5 bases of the junction left unmatched. This CDR3 has 13 amino acids.

By frequency in the sample, this clone is medium-sized (0.01 to 0.1%). The read terminates 3 residues before the CDR3 end, so the remaining end is supplied by the germline J gene. The V call is TRBV5-6, the J call TRBJ2-5; no definite D call. Germline-derived CDR1 and CDR2 are SGHDT and YYEEEE. V was shortened by 0 bases and J by 2 bases, with 5 bases between the two germline ends. The CDR3 consists of 13 residues. The part of the CDR3 DNA that was read is TGTGCCAGCAGCTTGGCTTTGCAAGAGACC. Protein product: CASSLALQET. The whole CDR3 region reads CASSLALQETQYF. Variable domain in full (rest from reference TRBV5-6 and TRBJ2-5): DAGVTQSPTHLIKTRGQQVTLRCSPKSGHDTVSWYQQALGQGPQFIFQYYEEEERQRGNFPDRFSGHQFPNYSSELNVNALLLGDSALYLCASSLALQETQYFGPGTRLLVL.

This clone was picked up a small number of times. The sequence runs out 3 residues before the end of the CDR3; the remainder is reconstructed from the germline J gene. The V call is TRBV7-2, the J call TRBJ2-7, with TRBD2 matching 8 bases. CDR1 and CDR2 (germline): SGHTA, FQGNSA. The junction had 7 bases not matched to a gene; V was cut back by 3 bases and J by 3 bases. The CDR3 spans 15 residues. CDR3 DNA, as far as it was read: TGTGCCAGCAGCTTGTTCGGCGGGAGGAACTACGAG. It yields the protein CASSLFGGRNYE. The whole CDR3 sequence reads CASSLFGGRNYEQYF.

About this clone itself: The CDR3 end is not reached by the read, which stops 3 residues before it; the germline J gene fills it in. V gene TRBV19 combines with J gene TRBJ2-1; TRBD1 agrees at 11 bases. Trimming removed 9 bases from V and 8 bases from J; junction bases left unmatched: 6. The CDR3 covers 13 residues. Germline loops: CDR1 LNHDA, CDR2 SQIVND (reference sequence). The CDR3 region is CASGTGGRDEQFF. The covered CDR3 bases are TGTGCCAGCGGGACAGGGGGTAGGGATGAG.

Remarks on this clone: Read coverage stops 3 residues before the CDR3 terminus; the germline J gene supplies the remainder. V gene TRBV19 combines with J gene TRBJ2-1; TRBD2 might be the D (5 bases). Germline V gene lookup returns CDR1 LNHDA and CDR2 SQIVND (reference sequence). The CDR3 has 14 residues. V lost 3 bases to trimming and J lost 8 bases, with 14 bases between them. CDR3 protein: CASSILAGVHEQFF. The CDR3 DNA, read in part, is TGTGCCAGTAGTATTCTAGCTGGAGTCCATGAG.

Concerning this clone: The CDR3 end falls 3 residues outside the read, so it is completed with the germline J gene. The genes are TRBV7-9 and TRBJ2-3; perhaps TRBD1 as D (6 bases). V was pared by 9 bases and J by 0 bases, with 13 bases between. The CDR3 contains 14 residues. Germline V gene sequence: CDR1 SEHNR, CDR2 FQNEAQ (reference sequence). The CDR3 spells CASSDSFSTDTQYF. The DNA read from the CDR3 is TGTGCCAGTTCGGACAGTTTTAGCACAGATACG.

This clone is termed medium-sized. The CDR3 end is not reached by the read, which stops 3 residues before it; the germline J gene fills it in. V gene TRBV28 combines with J gene TRBJ1-2; tentatively, D is TRBD1 (6 bases). CDR1 and CDR2 from the germline V gene are MDHEN and SYDVKM. The CDR3 length is 12 residues. V was shortened by 7 bases and J by 5 bases, with 11 bases between the two germline ends. CDR3 DNA (partial): TGTGCCAGCACCATCCAGGGGTATGGC. Translating gives CASTIQGYG. The entire CDR3 reads CASTIQGYGYTF.

This clone is termed medium-sized. From the germline J gene comes the end of the CDR3, since the read stops 3 residues before it. The chain carries TRBV19 and TRBJ1-5, with 10 bases that match TRBD1. The CDR3 is made up of 14 amino acids. Looked up from germline, CDR1 is LNHDA and CDR2 is SQIVND (reference sequence). J lost 3 bases, V lost 7 bases, and 3 bases had no gene match. The CDR3 bases that were read are TGTGCCAGTAAGACAGGGGGCCTCAATCAGCCC. Its protein is CASKTGGLNQP. The full-length CDR3 reads as CASKTGGLNQPQHF.

Many counts were recorded for this clone. The CDR3: CASDRGANTGELFF. CDR3 DNA (partial): TGTGCCAGTGACAGGGGTGCGAACACCGGGGAG. This chain links TRBV11-2 with TRBJ2-2, with 8 bases matching TRBD1. Read coverage stops 3 residues before the CDR3 terminus; the germline J gene supplies the remainder. V lost 9 bases, J lost 0 bases, and 3 bases stayed unmatched. Looked up from germline, CDR1 is SGHAT and CDR2 is FQNNGV. The CDR3 is made up of 14 amino acids.

This clone was seen many times. The observed sequence ends 3 residues before the CDR3 terminus, with the missing tail filled in from the germline J gene. The genes are TRBV5-4 and TRBJ2-5; 11 nucleotides agree with TRBD2. The CDR3 is 15 residues long. The germline V gene has CDR1 SGHNT and CDR2 YYREEE (reference sequence). Trimming removed 4 bases from V and 5 bases from J; junction bases left unmatched: 7. Partial CDR3 DNA: TGTGCCAGCAGCGGCACTAGCGGGGGACCGGAGACC. Translating it yields CASSGTSGGPET. The full CDR3 sequence reads CASSGTSGGPETQYF.